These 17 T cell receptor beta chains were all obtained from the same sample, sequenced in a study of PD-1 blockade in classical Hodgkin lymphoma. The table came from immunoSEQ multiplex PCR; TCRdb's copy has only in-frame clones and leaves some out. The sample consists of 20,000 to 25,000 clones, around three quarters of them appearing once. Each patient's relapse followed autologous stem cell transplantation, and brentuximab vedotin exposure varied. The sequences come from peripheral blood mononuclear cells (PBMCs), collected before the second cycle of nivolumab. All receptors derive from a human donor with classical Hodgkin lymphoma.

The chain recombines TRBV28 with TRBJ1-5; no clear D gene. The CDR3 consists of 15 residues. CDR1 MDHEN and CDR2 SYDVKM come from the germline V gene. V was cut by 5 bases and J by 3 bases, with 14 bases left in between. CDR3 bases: TGTGCCAGCAGTGAGGAAGTACAGTACAATCAGCCCCAGCATTTT. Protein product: CASSEEVQYNQPQHF.

The CDR3 is CASRPAGHSNQPQHF. The CDR3 DNA follows: TGCGCCAGCAGGCCGGCAGGGCATAGCAATCAGCCCCAGCATTTT. The genes are TRBV10-2 and TRBJ1-5; weak D call: TRBD1 (5 bases). Germline V gene data show CDR1 as WSHSY and CDR2 as SAAADI. Trimming removed 6 bases at V and 0 bases at J, with 12 bases between. The CDR3 loop spans 15 amino acids.

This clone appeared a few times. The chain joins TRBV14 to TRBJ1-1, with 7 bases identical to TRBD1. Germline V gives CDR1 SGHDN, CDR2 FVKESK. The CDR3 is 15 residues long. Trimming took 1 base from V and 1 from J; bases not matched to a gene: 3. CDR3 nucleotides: TGTGCCAGCAGCCAAGGTGCAGGGGGGAACACTGAAGCTTTCTTT. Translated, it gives CASSQGAGGNTEAFF. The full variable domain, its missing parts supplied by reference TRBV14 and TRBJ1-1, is EAGVTQFPSHSVIEKGQTVTLRCDPISGHDNLYWYRRVMGKEIKFLLHFVKESKQDESGMPNNRFLAERTGGTYSTLKVQPAELEDSGVYFCASSQGAGGNTEAFFGQGTRLTVV.

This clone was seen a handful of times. As DNA, the CDR3 is TGTGCCAGCACCCCGACTAGCGGGCGCGCCTACGAGCAGTACTTC. Protein sequence: CASTPTSGRAYEQYF. This chain links TRBV6-1 with TRBJ2-7, with 10 bases lining up with TRBD2. Germline values: CDR1 MNHNS, CDR2 SASEGT. The trim removed 7 bases at V and 2 bases at J, leaving 8 bases unmatched. CDR3 length: 15 residues.

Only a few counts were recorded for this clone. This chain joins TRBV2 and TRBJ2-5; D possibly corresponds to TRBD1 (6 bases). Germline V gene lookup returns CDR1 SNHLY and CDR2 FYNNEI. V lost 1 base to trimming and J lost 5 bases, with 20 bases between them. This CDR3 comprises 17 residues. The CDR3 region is CASSEVKLVGAPETQYF. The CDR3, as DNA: TGTGCCAGCAGTGAAGTAAAGTTGGTGGGGGCCCCGGAGACCCAGTACTTC.

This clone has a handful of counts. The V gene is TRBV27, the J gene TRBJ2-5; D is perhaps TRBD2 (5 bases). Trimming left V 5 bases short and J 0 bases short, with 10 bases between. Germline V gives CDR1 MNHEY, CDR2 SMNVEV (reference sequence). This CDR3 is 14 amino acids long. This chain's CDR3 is CASSRTRYQETQYF. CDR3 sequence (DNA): TGTGCCAGCAGTCGAACTAGGTACCAAGAGACCCAGTACTTC.

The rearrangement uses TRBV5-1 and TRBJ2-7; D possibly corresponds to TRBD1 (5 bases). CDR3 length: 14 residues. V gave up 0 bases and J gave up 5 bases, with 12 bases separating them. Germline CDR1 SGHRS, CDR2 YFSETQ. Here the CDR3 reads CASSLEAGRNEQYF. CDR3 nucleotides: TGCGCCAGCAGCTTGGAGGCAGGGCGAAACGAGCAGTACTTC.

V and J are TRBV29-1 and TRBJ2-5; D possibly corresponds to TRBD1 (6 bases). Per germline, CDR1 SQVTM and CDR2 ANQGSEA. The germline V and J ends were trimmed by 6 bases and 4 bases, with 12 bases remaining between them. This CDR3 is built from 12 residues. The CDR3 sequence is CSVMTGGETQYF. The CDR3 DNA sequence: TGCAGCGTCATGACAGGAGGAGAGACCCAGTACTTC.

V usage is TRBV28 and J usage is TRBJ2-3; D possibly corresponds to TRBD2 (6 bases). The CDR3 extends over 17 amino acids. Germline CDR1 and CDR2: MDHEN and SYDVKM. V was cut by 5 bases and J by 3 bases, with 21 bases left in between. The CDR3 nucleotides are TGTGCCAGCAGTGCAGACCTGCCGGGACTGACGACAGATACGCAGTATTTT. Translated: CASSADLPGLTTDTQYF.

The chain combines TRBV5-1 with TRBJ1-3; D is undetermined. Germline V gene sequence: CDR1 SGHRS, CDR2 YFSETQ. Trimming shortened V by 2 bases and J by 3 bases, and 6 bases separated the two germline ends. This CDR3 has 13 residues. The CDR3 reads CASSFGYGNTIYF. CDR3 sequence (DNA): TGCGCCAGCAGCTTCGGGTATGGAAACACCATATATTTT.

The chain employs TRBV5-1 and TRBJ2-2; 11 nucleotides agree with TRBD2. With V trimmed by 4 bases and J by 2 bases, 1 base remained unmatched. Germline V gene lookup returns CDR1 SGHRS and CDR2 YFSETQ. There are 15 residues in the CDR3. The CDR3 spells CASSRLAGNTGELFF. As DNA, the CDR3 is TGCGCCAGCAGCCGACTAGCGGGAAACACCGGGGAGCTGTTTTTT. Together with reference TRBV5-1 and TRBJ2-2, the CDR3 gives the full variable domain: KAGVTQTPRYLIKTRGQQVTLSCSPISGHRSVSWYQQTPGQGLQFLFEYFSETQRNKGNFPGRFSGRQFSNSRSEMNVSTLELGDSALYLCASSRLAGNTGELFFGEGSRLTVL.

The CDR3 DNA is TGTGCCAGCTCACCACAGGGGCTGGGTGGAAACACCATATATTTT. Amino acids: CASSPQGLGGNTIYF. The rearrangement joins TRBV18 to TRBJ1-3; the D gene is possibly TRBD1 (5 bases). The germline V and J ends were trimmed by 1 base and 3 bases, with 10 bases remaining between them. The CDR3 spans 15 residues. CDR1 KGHSH and CDR2 LQKENI come from the germline V gene.

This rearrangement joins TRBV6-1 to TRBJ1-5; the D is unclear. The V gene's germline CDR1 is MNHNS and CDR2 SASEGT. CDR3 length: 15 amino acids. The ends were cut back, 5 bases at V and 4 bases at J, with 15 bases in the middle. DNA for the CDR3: TGTGCCAGCAGTCCTGGTGGGGTGCGGAATCAGCCCCAGCATTTT. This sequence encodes CASSPGGVRNQPQHF.

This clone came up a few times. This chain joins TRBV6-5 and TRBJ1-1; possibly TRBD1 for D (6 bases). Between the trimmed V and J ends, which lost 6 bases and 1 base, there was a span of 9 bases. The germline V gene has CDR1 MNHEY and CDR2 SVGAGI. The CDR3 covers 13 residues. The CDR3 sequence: CASRQTGNTEAFF. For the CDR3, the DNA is TGTGCCAGCAGGCAGACAGGGAACACTGAAGCTTTCTTT.

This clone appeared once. CDR3 nucleotides: TGTGCCAGCAGTTCCTCGGGCCGCTCCTCCTACAATGAGCAGTTCTTC. Residues: CASSSSGRSSYNEQFF. The genes are TRBV27 and TRBJ2-1; D unclear. Germline lookup yields CDR1 MNHEY and CDR2 SMNVEV (reference sequence). The V end lost 4 bases, the J end lost 0 bases, and 13 bases lay between the germline ends. CDR3 length equals 16 residues.

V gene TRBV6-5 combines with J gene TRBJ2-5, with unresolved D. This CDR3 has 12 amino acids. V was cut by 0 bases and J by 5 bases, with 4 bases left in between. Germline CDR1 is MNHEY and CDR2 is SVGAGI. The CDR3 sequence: CASSYSGETQYF. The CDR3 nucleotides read TGTGCCAGCAGTTACTCGGGCGAGACCCAGTACTTC.

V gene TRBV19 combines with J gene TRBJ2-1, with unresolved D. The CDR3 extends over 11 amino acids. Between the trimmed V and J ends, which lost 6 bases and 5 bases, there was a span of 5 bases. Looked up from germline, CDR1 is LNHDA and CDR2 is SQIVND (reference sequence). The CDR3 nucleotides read TGTGCCAGTAGACGGGACAATGAGCAGTTCTTC. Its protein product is CASRRDNEQFF.